The clone carrying this T cell receptor beta chain showed up just a few times. Its cognate antigen is unknown. The sample is drawn from a study of blood T cells in healthy people across ages. Study-wide results and limits: Total diversity from one million sequenced T cells was likely underestimated. Naive and antigen-experienced cells were not separated, limiting conclusive comparison.

V was pared by 0 bases and J by 1 base, with 20 bases between. CDR1 LGHDT and CDR2 YNNKEL come from the germline V gene (reference sequence). The CDR3 is made up of 19 amino acids. A second about 7 to 11 cycle PCR used barcoded and J-beta primers. The template-switch adaptor, which had 12 random nucleotides, put a tag on each cDNA molecule. MiXCR, applied by TCRdb to the 5' RACE reads, yields one record per CDR3 protein. The sample consists of about 1 million distinct CDR3 sequences, under 55% of them appearing once. Sequenced material: blood. The chain recombines TRBV3-1 with TRBJ2-3; D is ambiguous. The clonotype originates from a woman in her sixties or seventies in good health. For the CDR3, the DNA is TGTGCCAGCAGCCAAGATCTTAAGGCTAGAGGATTGGGCACAGATACGCAGTATTTT. Encoded protein: CASSQDLKARGLGTDTQYF.